These T cell receptor beta chains were read from a single sample in a study of T cells in Graves' hyperthyroidism and ophthalmopathy. TCRdb recomputed calls from the multiplex PCR reads with MiXCR, one row per CDR3 protein. The data show nearly 600,000 distinct CDR3 sequences, with about 15% seen just once and less than 6% held by the top ten. Sequences were obtained from blood. Every receptor here comes from a woman younger than 45 with Graves' hyperthyroidism that later progressed to Graves' ophthalmopathy. CDR3s include the opening cysteine and the closing phenylalanine or tryptophan. The D gene is left open where the match is weak. Clone size is stated in some rows and not others, as once, few, many or a class when expanded.

D gene	clone size	V gene	J gene	CDR3 protein	CDR3 DNA
-	many	TRBV7-2	TRBJ2-3	CASSPLGPDTQYF	TGTGCCAGCAGCCCTTTAGGTCCAGATACGCAGTATTTT
-	-	TRBV12-5	TRBJ2-1	CASGSSEGHNEQFF	TGTGCTAGTGGTTCCTCCGAGGGGCACAATGAGCAGTTCTTC
TRBD1	many	TRBV28	TRBJ1-5	CASGQGSPGQPQHF	TGTGCCAGCGGACAGGGCTCGCCTGGACAGCCCCAGCATTTT
-	many	TRBV12-3/TRBV12-4	TRBJ2-1	CASSLWEGNEQFF	TGTGCCAGCAGTCTATGGGAAGGGAATGAGCAGTTCTTC
-	many	TRBV20-1	TRBJ2-3	CSASGPAQGDTQYF	TGCAGTGCTAGTGGACCGGCCCAGGGGGATACGCAGTATTTT
-	many	TRBV20-1	TRBJ1-1	CSASLFSAWKTEAFF	TGCAGTGCTAGTCTTTTCTCTGCGTGGAAGACTGAAGCTTTCTTT
TRBD1	few	TRBV4-1	TRBJ2-7	CASSQEPGGISYEQYF	TGCGCCAGCAGCCAAGAGCCAGGGGGAATATCCTACGAGCAGTACTTC
TRBD1	-	TRBV6-2/TRBV6-3	TRBJ2-2	CASNTGTGTGELFF	TGTGCCAGCAATACCGGGACAGGGACCGGGGAGCTGTTTTTT
-	many	TRBV6-2/TRBV6-3	TRBJ1-1	CASRFLWQNTEAFF	TGTGCCAGCAGGTTTTTATGGCAGAACACTGAAGCTTTCTTT
-	few	TRBV4-1	TRBJ1-1	CASSQTDMGFVSTEAFF	TGCGCCAGCAGCCAGACGGACATGGGATTTGTGAGCACTGAAGCTTTCTTT
-	many	TRBV18	TRBJ2-7	CASSLQESNEQYF	TGTGCCAGCTCACTACAGGAAAGCAACGAGCAGTACTTC
-	-	TRBV2	TRBJ2-2	CATSDPEQGWTGELFF	TGTGCCACCAGTGATCCCGAACAAGGCTGGACCGGGGAGCTGTTTTTT
-	few	TRBV30	TRBJ2-7	CAWSDDFSRYEQYF	TGTGCCTGGAGCGACGATTTTTCCCGCTACGAGCAGTACTTC
-	-	TRBV19	TRBJ1-1	CASEGVGTEAFF	TGTGCCAGCGAAGGGGTTGGTACTGAAGCCTTCTTT
-	-	TRBV28	TRBJ2-6	CTSSFFSPSGANVLTF	TGTACCAGCAGTTTCTTCTCACCCTCTGGGGCCAACGTCCTGACTTTC
TRBD2	-	TRBV5-1	TRBJ2-1	CASSLEPSGISYEQFF	TGCGCCAGCAGCTTGGAGCCTAGCGGGATTTCCTATGAGCAGTTCTTC
TRBD2	many	TRBV7-9	TRBJ2-5	CASSFLAGGGETQYF	TGTGCCAGCAGCTTCCTAGCGGGGGGAGGAGAGACCCAGTACTTC
TRBD1	many	TRBV20-1	TRBJ1-5	CSALQGAGNQPQHF	TGCAGTGCCTTACAGGGGGCAGGCAATCAGCCCCAGCATTTT
-	many	TRBV10-3	TRBJ1-2	CAISDGQAYGYTF	TGTGCCATCAGTGATGGACAAGCCTATGGCTACACCTTC
-	few	TRBV30	TRBJ1-1	CAWRRDFYTEAFF	TGTGCCTGGAGACGGGATTTTTACACTGAAGCTTTCTTT
TRBD2	-	TRBV20-1	TRBJ2-7	CSAGLAGGIYEQYF	TGCAGTGCGGGACTAGCGGGGGGGATCTACGAGCAGTACTTC
TRBD1	many	TRBV27	TRBJ2-7	CASSPLQGAHEQYF	TGTGCCAGCAGTCCACTACAGGGGGCGCACGAGCAGTACTTC
-	-	TRBV4-1	TRBJ2-7	CASVEGEGRSEQYF	TGCGCCAGCGTCGAGGGGGAGGGCCGTTCCGAGCAGTACTTC
-	-	TRBV5-5	TRBJ1-1	CASSLIDGNTEAFF	TGTGCCAGCAGCTTGATCGATGGAAACACTGAAGCTTTCTTT
-	-	TRBV13	TRBJ2-3	CASSLGDKAWGASPDTQYF	TGTGCCAGCAGCTTAGGTGACAAAGCGTGGGGGGCATCCCCAGATACGCAGTATTTT
TRBD1	few	TRBV20-1	TRBJ1-1	CSARWTGVITEAFF	TGCAGTGCTAGATGGACAGGGGTGATCACTGAAGCTTTCTTT
-	many	TRBV7-9	TRBJ2-1	CASSIRDTNNEQFF	TGTGCCAGCAGCATCCGGGACACTAACAATGAGCAGTTCTTC